These 25 T cell receptor beta chains share one sample of origin, sequenced in a study of OX40 agonist ivuxolimab in advanced cancers. Library construction relied on the immunoSEQ multiplex PCR assay. TCRdb provides this immuneACCESS table in a form limited to in-frame rearrangements. Some clones are lacking; in checked studies, under half of them reflect an unresolved V gene, and why the rest are absent is not known. This sample holds 78,000 or so clones; roughly 90% were observed only once. The ten biggest clones cover approximately 9.3% of the sample. Material: CD4+ or CD8+ T cells sorted from blood, obtained in a trial of the OX40 agonist ivuxolimab. These TCRs come from an adult with an advanced solid tumor such as melanoma, head and neck, liver or kidney cancer.

The CDR3 region is CASSLAEDSGANVLTF. Written as DNA, the CDR3 is TGTGCCAGCAGCTTGGCCGAGGACTCTGGGGCCAACGTCCTGACTTTC. The chain employs TRBV5-8 and TRBJ2-6; the D is unclear. The ends were cut back, 0 bases at V and 0 bases at J, with 7 bases in the middle. The CDR3 length is 16 residues. Germline V gene sequence: CDR1 SGHTS, CDR2 YDEGEE.

The sample holds a few counts of this clone. The chain uses TRBV14 and TRBJ2-7, with 8 nucleotides matching TRBD1. Germline V gives CDR1 SGHDN, CDR2 FVKESK. V dropped 0 bases and J dropped 3; count of bases not matched to a gene: 4. The CDR3 contains 15 residues. This chain's CDR3 is CASSQEGQDLYEQYF. The CDR3 region has the DNA TGTGCCAGCAGCCAAGAGGGACAGGACCTCTACGAGCAGTACTTC.

The rearrangement joins TRBV7-9 to TRBJ2-7; perhaps D is TRBD1 or TRBD2 (6 bases each). The CDR3 covers 16 residues. V was clipped by 4 bases and J by 2 bases, with 18 bases between them. Per germline, CDR1 SEHNR and CDR2 FQNEAQ (reference sequence). CDR3 coding DNA: TGTGCCAGCAGCTCCCACACAGGGAGGATTACCTACGAGCAGTACTTC. As protein: CASSSHTGRITYEQYF.

This clone came up once. The rearrangement joins TRBV5-1 to TRBJ2-5, with unresolved D. Germline assignment: CDR1 SGHRS and CDR2 YFSETQ. The CDR3 contains 13 residues. V was trimmed by 4 bases and J by 4 bases, leaving 11 bases between them. In DNA form, the CDR3 reads TGCGCCAGCAGCCGTAGCCCCGGAGAGACCCAGTACTTC. Translation: CASSRSPGETQYF. Supplemented by reference TRBV5-1 and TRBJ2-5, the full variable domain reads KAGVTQTPRYLIKTRGQQVTLSCSPISGHRSVSWYQQTPGQGLQFLFEYFSETQRNKGNFPGRFSGRQFSNSRSEMNVSTLELGDSALYLCASSRSPGETQYFGPGTRLLVL.

This clone showed up just once. The chain is built from TRBV2 and TRBJ2-7; TRBD1 matches 8 bases. Germline V gene sequence: CDR1 SNHLY, CDR2 FYNNEI. V dropped 8 bases and J dropped 5; count of bases not matched to a gene: 11. CDR3 length equals 14 residues. The CDR3 region is CASLAAGGINEQYF. CDR3 nucleotide sequence: TGTGCCAGCCTGGCGGCAGGGGGCATCAACGAGCAGTACTTC.

This clone occurred once. The genes are TRBV7-6 and TRBJ2-1, with 11 bases aligning to TRBD2. Germline loops: CDR1 SGHVS, CDR2 FNYEAQ. V lost 0 bases, J lost 0 bases, and 16 bases stayed unmatched. The CDR3 is 22 residues long. For the CDR3, the DNA is TGTGCCAGCAGCTTAGCCCCCTCACCGACTAGCGGGGAAGTGAGCTCCTACAATGAGCAGTTCTTC. Translation gives CASSLAPSPTSGEVSSYNEQFF.

This clone came up once. The rearrangement links TRBV6-5 to TRBJ2-7; either TRBD1 or TRBD2 may fit D (5 bases each). CDR1 is MNHEY, CDR2 SVGAGI, per germline. V gave up 0 bases and J gave up 7 bases, with 16 bases separating them. The CDR3 has 15 amino acids. Here the CDR3 DNA reads TGTGCCAGCAGTTACTCCGGGACGGGTCTAAGAGAGCAGTACTTC. Translated: CASSYSGTGLREQYF.

V and J are TRBV5-5 and TRBJ2-7; TRBD1 is a possible D gene (5 bases). V lost 4 bases to trimming and J lost 4 bases, with 9 bases between them. This CDR3 region has 12 residues. CDR1 is SGHKS and CDR2 is YYEKEE in the germline V gene (reference sequence). The CDR3 DNA reads TGTGCCAGCAGCCCCCCAGGGTACGAGCAGTACTTC. Residues: CASSPPGYEQYF.

The gene calls are TRBV9 and TRBJ2-1, with D uncertain. Germline values: CDR1 SGDLS, CDR2 YYNGEE. The CDR3 extends over 14 amino acids. The V gene lost 0 bases and the J gene lost 8 bases, with 12 bases spanning the gap. The CDR3 protein is CASSVVVGFDEQFF. The CDR3 nucleotides are TGTGCCAGCAGCGTAGTGGTAGGGTTCGATGAGCAGTTCTTC.

The DNA of the CDR3 is TGTGCCAGCAGCCCGGGGACAGGGGGCAATGGCTACACCTTC. Amino acid sequence: CASSPGTGGNGYTF. The chain combines TRBV16 with TRBJ1-2, with TRBD1 matching 12 bases. This CDR3 has 14 amino acids. With 4 bases clipped from V and 6 bases from J, the junction kept 3 bases outside the gene matches. Germline V gene lookup returns CDR1 KGHSY and CDR2 FQNENV.

The J gene is TRBJ2-7, the V gene TRBV7-2; D not certain. The germline V gene encodes CDR1 SGHTA and CDR2 FQGNSA. The CDR3 totals 13 residues. V dropped 2 bases and J dropped 3 bases, with 8 bases sitting between them. The CDR3 DNA reads as TGTGCCAGCAGCTTACACACCCACTACGAGCAGTACTTC. This gives the protein CASSLHTHYEQYF.

The chain employs TRBV11-2 and TRBJ1-2; TRBD1 matches at 8 bases. Germline V gives CDR1 SGHAT, CDR2 FQNNGV. CDR3 length: 17 residues. V gave up 7 bases and J gave up 6 bases; unmatched junction bases: 19. CDR3 sequence (DNA): TGTGCCAGCAAGGGTCCCTCGACAGGGGCAGCCTTGGATGGCTACACCTTC. Translating it yields CASKGPSTGAALDGYTF.

J is TRBJ2-5 and V is TRBV7-9; maybe TRBD1 (5 bases). Matching the DNA end better, TRBJ2-7 makes the J call doubtful. The V gene's germline CDR1 is SEHNR and CDR2 FQNEAQ (reference sequence). The CDR3 loop spans 13 amino acids. CDR3 loop: CASSSDIQYEQYF. CDR3 bases: TGTGCCAGCAGCTCGGACATCCAGTACGAGCAGTACTTC.

The rearrangement joins TRBV27 to TRBJ2-7, with 7 positions matching TRBD1. The CDR3 spans 16 residues. Per the germline V gene, CDR1 is MNHEY and CDR2 is SMNVEV (reference sequence). The trim removed 3 bases at V and 3 bases at J, leaving 11 bases unmatched. The CDR3 DNA is TGTGCCAGCAGTTTCTCTACAGGGGAAGTCCTCTACGAGCAGTACTTC. Translated: CASSFSTGEVLYEQYF.

The rearrangement links TRBV18 to TRBJ1-2; D not certain. The CDR3 is 13 residues long. Germline CDR1 KGHSH, CDR2 LQKENI. V was pared by 4 bases and J by 8 bases, with 14 bases between. This CDR3 reads CASSQPPTVGYTF. CDR3 nucleotide sequence: TGTGCCAGCTCACAGCCCCCGACGGTCGGCTACACCTTC.

The chain carries TRBV6-4 and TRBJ2-4; 10 nucleotides align to TRBD2. Germline assignment: CDR1 MRHNA and CDR2 SNTAGT. The CDR3 consists of 15 residues. V shed 0 bases, J shed 6 bases, and the junction held 2 bases outside the gene matches. This CDR3 reads CASSDSSGGANIQYF. CDR3 DNA: TGTGCCAGCAGTGACTCGAGCGGGGGGGCAAACATTCAGTACTTC.

The chain recombines TRBV4-1 with TRBJ2-7; 9 positions match TRBD1. Trimming at V came to 1 base and at J to 3 bases, leaving 4 bases not matched to a gene. Germline loops: CDR1 MGHRA, CDR2 YSYEKL. The CDR3 is made up of 15 amino acids. CDR3 in amino acids: CASSQVRDRVYEQYF. The CDR3 DNA is TGCGCCAGCAGCCAAGTCCGGGACAGGGTCTACGAGCAGTACTTC.

This rearrangement joins TRBV7-2 to TRBJ2-1; perhaps TRBD2 as D (5 bases). The V gene's germline CDR1 is SGHTA and CDR2 FQGNSA. The CDR3 extends over 13 amino acids. V shed 5 bases and J shed 4 bases, with 9 bases lying between them. In DNA form, the CDR3 reads TGTGCCAGCAGCATTTCGGGGTACAATGAGCAGTTCTTC. Translated: CASSISGYNEQFF.

This clone was detected only once. For the CDR3, the DNA is TGTGCCAGCAGCCCCCTACCCGGACTAGAATACAATGAGCAGTTCTTC. As protein: CASSPLPGLEYNEQFF. This chain joins TRBV7-8 and TRBJ2-1; 7 bases are a match to TRBD2. Per germline, CDR1 SGHVS and CDR2 FQNEAQ. V lost 5 bases to trimming and J lost 4 bases; unmatched junction nucleotides: 11. The CDR3 length is 16 residues.

The chain employs TRBV7-9 and TRBJ2-7, with a tentative D call TRBD2 (6 bases). Trimming removed 5 bases from V and 5 bases from J, with 16 bases in between. Germline V gene lookup returns CDR1 SEHNR and CDR2 FQNEAQ (reference sequence). The CDR3 extends over 14 amino acids. The CDR3 loop is CASSRETVTDEQYF. The CDR3 DNA follows: TGTGCCAGCAGCCGGGAGACGGTGACGGACGAGCAGTACTTC.

The chain is built from TRBV13 and TRBJ2-7, with no clear D. The ends were cut back, 6 bases at V and 2 bases at J, with 8 bases in the middle. The CDR3 spans 12 residues. Germline V gene sequence: CDR1 PRHDT, CDR2 FYEKMQ (reference sequence). The CDR3 sequence is CASSRRTYEQYF. In DNA form, the CDR3 reads TGTGCCAGCAGTCGACGGACCTACGAGCAGTACTTC.

The chain couples TRBV4-1 to TRBJ2-5; possible D gene TRBD1, 6 bases. The CDR3 is 16 amino acids. The germline CDR1 and CDR2 sequences are MGHRA and YSYEKL. Trimming took off 0 bases at V and 5 bases at J, with 16 bases between the two ends. The CDR3 loop is CASSQDQGGEEETQYF. CDR3 in DNA: TGCGCCAGCAGCCAAGATCAAGGGGGTGAGGAGGAGACCCAGTACTTC.

J is TRBJ1-5 and V is TRBV6-5; D is possibly TRBD1 (5 bases). V was trimmed by 6 bases and J by 3 bases, leaving 15 bases between them. Germline CDR1 is MNHEY and CDR2 is SVGAGI. The CDR3 runs to 15 residues. The CDR3 sequence: CASRLLRDANQPQHF. In DNA form, the CDR3 reads TGTGCCAGCAGATTACTCCGGGACGCCAATCAGCCCCAGCATTTT.

This chain joins TRBV9 and TRBJ1-4; weak D call: TRBD1 (5 bases). CDR1 is SGDLS and CDR2 is YYNGEE in the germline V gene. The V gene lost 4 bases and the J gene lost 3 bases, with 10 bases spanning the gap. CDR3 length equals 14 residues. CDR3 nucleotides: TGTGCCAGCAGCCCGGGGGGGTCTAATGAAAAACTGTTTTTT. It encodes CASSPGGSNEKLFF.

This chain links TRBV5-6 with TRBJ2-7; D is uncertain. The V and J ends lost 2 bases and 2 bases respectively, with 8 bases between them. The CDR3 totals 13 residues. The germline V gene has CDR1 SGHDT and CDR2 YYEEEE. CDR3: CASSFGVPYEQYF. The CDR3 coding sequence is TGTGCCAGCAGCTTCGGCGTCCCCTACGAGCAGTACTTC.